In this sample, the clone carrying this T cell receptor beta chain turned up once. The sample comes from a study of blood T cells in healthy people across ages. Trimming cost V 6 bases and J 2 bases, with 25 bases left between them. The CDR3 contains 17 residues. Germline CDR1 reads DFQATT; CDR2 reads SNEGSKA (reference sequence). Then a second PCR, running roughly 6 to 11 cycles, was carried out with a sample-barcoded 5' primer and a J-beta primer mix. TCRdb used MiXCR to reprocess the 5' RACE reads, holding one entry per CDR3 protein. This table has more than 650,000 distinct CDR3 sequences, roughly 25% appearing once. This sample also belongs to another study, concerning T cells of mothers and their children.

This clonotype originated in a boy aged 10-17 years in good health. V is TRBV20-1 and J is TRBJ2-5; a possible D gene is TRBD1 (7 bases). Input material: blood. For the CDR3, the DNA is TGCAGTGCCACCAGGGGGGAGGCCCCCACCCTTCAAGAGACCCAGTACTTC. The encoded protein is CSATRGEAPTLQETQYF.